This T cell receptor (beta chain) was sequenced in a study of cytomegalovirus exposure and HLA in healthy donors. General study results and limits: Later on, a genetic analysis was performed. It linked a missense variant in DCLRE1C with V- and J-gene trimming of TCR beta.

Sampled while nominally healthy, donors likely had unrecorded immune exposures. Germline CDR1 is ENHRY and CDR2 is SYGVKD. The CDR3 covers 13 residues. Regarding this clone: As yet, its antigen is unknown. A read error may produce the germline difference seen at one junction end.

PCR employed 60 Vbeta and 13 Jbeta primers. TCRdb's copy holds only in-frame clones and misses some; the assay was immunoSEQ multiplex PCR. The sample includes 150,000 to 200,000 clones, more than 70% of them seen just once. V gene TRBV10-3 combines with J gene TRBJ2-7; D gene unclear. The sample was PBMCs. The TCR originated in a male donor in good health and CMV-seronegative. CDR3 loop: CAIGDGLSYEQYF. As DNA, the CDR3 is TGTGCCATCGGTGATGGGCTCTCCTACGAGCAGTACTTC.